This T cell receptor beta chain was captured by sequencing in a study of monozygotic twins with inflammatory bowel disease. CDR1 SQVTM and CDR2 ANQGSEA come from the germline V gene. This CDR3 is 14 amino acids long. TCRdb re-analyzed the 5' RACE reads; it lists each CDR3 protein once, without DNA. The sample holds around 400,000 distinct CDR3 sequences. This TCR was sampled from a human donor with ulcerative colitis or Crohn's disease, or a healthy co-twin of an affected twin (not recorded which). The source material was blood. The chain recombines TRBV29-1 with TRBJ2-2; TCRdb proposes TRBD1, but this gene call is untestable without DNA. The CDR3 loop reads CSARGDTNTGELFF.